Below are 24 T cell receptor beta chains sequenced from a single sample in a study of early T cells in non-severe SARS-CoV-2 infection. Using its own MiXCR run on the 5' RACE reads, TCRdb lists one record per CDR3 protein. The data hold about 110,000 distinct CDR3 sequences, with roughly 12% observed a single time. Here the sequenced sample was whole blood, taken at baseline. All receptors come from an adult who was a healthcare worker with PCR-confirmed SARS-CoV-2 infection or an uninfected control (not recorded which).

This clonotype has a handful of counts. The rearrangement uses TRBV20-1 and TRBJ2-5, with TRBD1 matching over 7 bases. The CDR3 extends over 14 amino acids. CDR1 is DFQATT and CDR2 is SNEGSKA in the germline V gene (reference sequence). J lost 5 bases, V lost 1 base, and 7 bases had no gene match. In DNA form, the CDR3 reads TGCAGTGCTAGAGTAGGGGGCTCCTGGGAGACCCAGTACTTC. Residues: CSARVGGSWETQYF.

This clonotype was seen more than once but under ten times. The chain employs TRBV20-1 and TRBJ2-1; TRBD2 is a possible D gene (6 bases). CDR3 size: 14 residues. The germline V and J ends were trimmed by 3 bases and 4 bases, with 13 bases remaining between them. Germline values: CDR1 DFQATT, CDR2 SNEGSKA (reference sequence). The CDR3 is CSARSRDFYNEQFF. CDR3 nucleotide sequence: TGCAGTGCTAGGTCCCGGGACTTTTACAATGAGCAGTTCTTC.

This clonotype was recorded many times. This chain uses TRBV14 with TRBJ2-6; no definite D call. This CDR3 is 14 amino acids long. Trimming took 1 base from V and 3 from J, leaving 4 bases between them. From germline, CDR1 is SGHDN and CDR2 FVKESK. The CDR3 loop is CASSQGGGANVLTF. The CDR3 DNA reads as TGTGCCAGCAGCCAAGGAGGTGGGGCCAACGTCCTGACTTTC.

This clonotype was counted at least ten times. This chain uses TRBV20-1 with TRBJ2-7; D unclear. Germline lookup yields CDR1 DFQATT and CDR2 SNEGSKA (reference sequence). The CDR3 is 16 amino acids. V was clipped by 0 bases and J by 1 base, with 16 bases between them. In nucleotides, the CDR3 is TGCAGTGCTAGAGATCTTTTGGCAGGAACATCCTACGAGCAGTACTTC. Its translation: CSARDLLAGTSYEQYF.

This clonotype appeared many times. J is TRBJ2-7 and V is TRBV9, with D perhaps given as TRBD1 or TRBD2 (5 bases each). The CDR3 is 23 amino acids. The germline V and J ends were trimmed by 0 bases and 4 bases, with 38 bases remaining between them. Germline V gene data show CDR1 as SGDLS and CDR2 as YYNGEE. In nucleotides, the CDR3 is TGTGCCAGCAGCGTAGTTAGGTACCGGGACCTAGGGCCCCGACTTGTCAGGGTTTACGAGCAGTACTTC. Its translation: CASSVVRYRDLGPRLVRVYEQYF.

This chain joins TRBV20-1 and TRBJ2-3; D is perhaps TRBD2 (6 bases). V was shortened by 5 bases and J by 1 base, with 13 bases between the two germline ends. The CDR3 spans 14 residues. The V gene's germline CDR1 is DFQATT and CDR2 SNEGSKA (reference sequence). The CDR3 sequence is CSAQLRDGTDTQYF. The DNA for the CDR3 is TGCAGTGCTCAGTTGCGGGACGGCACAGATACGCAGTATTTT.

The chain recombines TRBV29-1 with TRBJ1-2; D is unresolved. Germline loops: CDR1 SQVTM, CDR2 ANQGSEA. This CDR3 is built from 15 residues. Trimming took 3 bases from V and 0 from J, leaving 14 bases between them. CDR3 in DNA: TGCAGCGTTGATATGACATCGCCTACTAACTATGGCTACACCTTC. It codes for CSVDMTSPTNYGYTF.

This sequence joins TRBV28 and TRBJ2-7, with D possibly matching TRBD1 (6 bases). V was pared by 7 bases and J by 4 bases, with 17 bases between. The V gene's germline CDR1 is MDHEN and CDR2 SYDVKM. CDR3 length: 14 amino acids. The CDR3 DNA is TGTGCCAGCACCGCAAGGGGGAAGGAGTACGAGCAGTACTTC. Amino acid sequence: CASTARGKEYEQYF.

This rearrangement joins TRBV5-1 to TRBJ2-7; 8 bases are a match to TRBD1. The germline gives CDR1 SGHRS, CDR2 YFSETQ. The CDR3 is made up of 14 amino acids. Trimming took 4 bases from V and 3 from J; bases not matched to a gene: 6. The CDR3 is CASSTRTGFYEQYF. The CDR3 bases are TGCGCCAGCAGCACCCGGACAGGGTTCTACGAGCAGTACTTC.

This clonotype was counted only a few times. This sequence joins TRBV27 and TRBJ1-1, with D tentatively TRBD1 (5 bases). CDR1 is MNHEY, CDR2 SMNVEV, per germline (reference sequence). Between the trimmed V and J ends, which lost 6 bases and 4 bases, there was a span of 9 bases. The CDR3 covers 12 residues. CDR3 residues: CASRLGATEAFF. For the CDR3, the DNA is TGTGCCAGCAGGCTCGGGGCCACTGAAGCTTTCTTT.

The chain is built from TRBV6-1 and TRBJ2-6; unclear D gene. V was clipped by 3 bases and J by 2 bases, with 8 bases between them. Germline V lookup: CDR1 MNHNS, CDR2 SASEGT. The CDR3 spans 15 residues. The CDR3 bases are TGTGCCAGCAGTGACGAGGTTACTGGGGCCAACGTCCTGACTTTC. Amino acids: CASSDEVTGANVLTF.

This clonotype has a count of ten or more. CDR3 in amino acids: CASSPNRVEKLFF. CDR3 bases: TGTGCCAGCAGCCCTAACAGGGTTGAAAAACTGTTTTTT. V and J are TRBV7-2 and TRBJ1-4; tentative D call: TRBD1 (6 bases). V shed 5 bases and J shed 7 bases, with 11 bases lying between them. CDR1 is SGHTA, CDR2 FQGNSA, per germline. This CDR3 is built from 13 residues.

This clonotype was recorded a few times. The CDR3: CATSSRRAGETQYF. The CDR3, as DNA: TGTGCCACCAGCAGCCGGAGGGCCGGGGAGACCCAGTACTTC. The chain carries TRBV15 and TRBJ2-5; D may be TRBD2 (6 bases). The CDR3 has 14 residues. Germline CDR1 and CDR2: LNHNV and YYDKDF (reference sequence). V gave up 3 bases and J gave up 5 bases, with 13 bases separating them.

This clonotype was seen many times. The rearrangement uses TRBV5-4 and TRBJ2-1; TRBD1 is a possible D gene (6 bases). V lost 3 bases to trimming and J lost 11 bases, with 12 bases between them. The germline CDR1 and CDR2 sequences are SGHNT and YYREEE (reference sequence). This CDR3 contains 12 residues. The chain's CDR3 is CASSSSTGQQFF. CDR3 nucleotides: TGTGCCAGCAGCTCCTCGACAGGCCAGCAGTTCTTC.

This clonotype was detected only a few times. The gene calls are TRBV30 and TRBJ1-5, with 9 bases fitting TRBD1. The germline V gene has CDR1 GTSNPN and CDR2 SVGIG (reference sequence). The ends lost 5 bases at V and 6 bases at J; junction bases unmatched: 8. CDR3 length: 14 residues. CDR3 bases: TGTGCCTGGGGGACAGGGTCTTTTGGTCAGCCCCAGCATTTT. Its translation: CAWGTGSFGQPQHF. Based on the CDR3 plus reference TRBV30 and TRBJ1-5, the full variable domain is SQTIHQWPATLVQPVGSPLSLECTVEGTSNPNLYWYRQAAGRGLQLLFYSVGIGQISSEVPQNLSASRPQDRQFILSSKKLLLSDSGFYLCAWGTGSFGQPQHFGDGTRLSIL.

This rearrangement joins TRBV7-2 to TRBJ2-7; no reliable D call. Germline CDR1 is SGHTA and CDR2 is FQGNSA. Trimming removed 4 bases from V and 4 bases from J, with 14 bases in between. The length of the CDR3 is 14 residues. This CDR3 is CASSSSRSGYEQYF. CDR3 nucleotide sequence: TGTGCCAGCAGCTCCAGCCGCTCCGGGTACGAGCAGTACTTC.

The chain uses TRBV5-1 and TRBJ1-1; the match to TRBD1 covers 9 bases. The CDR3 is 15 amino acids. CDR1 SGHRS and CDR2 YFSETQ come from the germline V gene. V shed 7 bases, J shed 2 bases, and the junction held 9 bases outside the gene matches. The CDR3 sequence: CASAARTGDNTEAFF. CDR3 bases: TGCGCCAGCGCTGCGCGGACAGGGGACAACACTGAAGCTTTCTTT. The full variable domain, rest sourced from reference TRBV5-1 and TRBJ1-1, is KAGVTQTPRYLIKTRGQQVTLSCSPISGHRSVSWYQQTPGQGLQFLFEYFSETQRNKGNFPGRFSGRQFSNSRSEMNVSTLELGDSALYLCASAARTGDNTEAFFGQGTRLTVV.

This clonotype was seen many times. The genes are TRBV2 and TRBJ1-6; tentative D call: TRBD1 (6 bases). CDR1 is SNHLY and CDR2 is FYNNEI in the germline V gene. The CDR3 sequence is 15 residues long. V was trimmed by 6 bases and J by 5 bases, leaving 14 bases between them. Here the CDR3 DNA reads TGTGCCAGCAGCGCTTGGACAGCAGATAATTCACCCCTCCACTTT. It yields the protein CASSAWTADNSPLHF.

This clonotype was seen only a few times. The chain has TRBV7-2 and TRBJ2-7; 12 positions agree with TRBD2. The V gene's germline CDR1 is SGHTA and CDR2 FQGNSA. The CDR3 consists of 17 residues. After removal of 4 bases from V and 0 bases from J, the junction contained 7 bases not matched to a gene. This CDR3 reads CASSSPGTSGFSYEQYF. CDR3 bases: TGTGCCAGCAGCTCCCCCGGGACTAGCGGGTTCTCCTACGAGCAGTACTTC.

The sample holds many counts of this clonotype. This sequence joins TRBV7-9 and TRBJ2-3; 7 nucleotides line up with TRBD1. CDR3 size: 16 residues. The ends lost 0 bases at V and 2 bases at J; junction bases unmatched: 5. Germline CDR1 SEHNR, CDR2 FQNEAQ (reference sequence). This CDR3 reads CASSLARTGHTDTQYF. The CDR3 DNA follows: TGTGCCAGCAGCTTAGCCAGGACAGGTCACACAGATACGCAGTATTTT.

The J gene is TRBJ2-7, the V gene TRBV15; the D is unclear. V lost 0 bases, J lost 2 bases, and 11 bases lay in between. The CDR3 spans 15 residues. CDR1 is LNHNV and CDR2 is YYDKDF in the germline V gene (reference sequence). As DNA, the CDR3 is TGTGCCACCAGCAGAGATTTCTACATTGCCTACGAGCAGTACTTC. Encoded protein: CATSRDFYIAYEQYF. The full variable domain, rest sourced from reference TRBV15 and TRBJ2-7, is DAMVIQNPRYQVTQFGKPVTLSCSQTLNHNVMYWYQQKSSQAPKLLFHYYDKDFNNEADTPDNFQSRRPNTSFCFLDIRSPGLGDTAMYLCATSRDFYIAYEQYFGPGTRLTVT.

This clonotype was counted ten times or more. The rearrangement links TRBV12-3 or TRBV12-4 to TRBJ1-2, with D possibly TRBD1 on 6 matching bases. The CDR3 has 13 residues. V was cut by 4 bases and J by 4 bases, with 10 bases left in between. CDR3 DNA: TGTGCCAGCAGTTCCGACAGGTCCTATGGCTACACCTTC. Amino acid sequence: CASSSDRSYGYTF.

This clonotype was seen a handful of times. The rearrangement links TRBV7-6 to TRBJ2-3; D gene ambiguous. This CDR3 spans 14 amino acids. Deletions cut 0 bases from V and 0 bases from J, with 4 bases between. Germline CDR1 reads SGHVS; CDR2 reads FNYEAQ. CDR3 in amino acids: CASSLALSTDTQYF. The CDR3 DNA sequence: TGTGCCAGCAGCTTAGCGCTGAGCACAGATACGCAGTATTTT.

This chain links TRBV4-1 with TRBJ1-1; D not resolved. Per germline, CDR1 MGHRA and CDR2 YSYEKL. This CDR3 spans 15 amino acids. Deletions cut 0 bases from V and 3 bases from J, with 11 bases between. CDR3 in DNA: TGCGCCAGCAGCCAAGAGCAGGCGGACTACACTGAAGCTTTCTTT. As protein: CASSQEQADYTEAFF.